The 18 T cell receptor beta chains below were found in one sample sequenced in a study of shared clonotypes between healthy human individuals (TCRdb year 2020). Preparation of the library involved the immunoSEQ multiplex PCR assay. TCRdb holds this immuneACCESS table with in-frame rearrangements only. Some clones are missing; in checked studies, unresolved V genes explain under half, and the rest has no known cause. Within this sample are 900,000 to 1,200,000 clones, with around three quarters of them counted one time only. 0.55% to 0.7% of the sample comes from the top ten. Source material: memory CD4+ T cells from PBMCs. The cell subset or site tag for this specimen amounts to: CD45RA-negative fraction. These receptors all stem from a man aged 18-30 years in good health. Some clones in this sample may be carry-over from other donors' samples.

CDR3 nucleotide sequence: TGTGCCAGCAGCCCCGAGGCGTACGAGCCCCAGCATTTT. Translation gives CASSPEAYEPQHF. The J gene is TRBJ1-5, the V gene TRBV6-1; unclear D gene. CDR1 is MNHNS, CDR2 SASEGT, per germline. The germline V and J ends were trimmed by 6 bases and 8 bases, with 14 bases remaining between them. This CDR3 comprises 13 residues.

The chain recombines TRBV10-1 with TRBJ2-1; D might be TRBD2 (5 bases). Germline V CDR1 and CDR2: WNHNN, SYGVQD (reference sequence). The V gene lost 6 bases and the J gene lost 4 bases, with 16 bases spanning the gap. This CDR3 has 15 residues. CDR3 nucleotides: TGCGCCAGCAGCCCCCAGACGGAGCGGTACAATGAGCAGTTCTTC. This translates into CASSPQTERYNEQFF.

This chain uses TRBV7-9 with TRBJ1-2, with no clear D. The germline V gene has CDR1 SEHNR and CDR2 FQNEAQ (reference sequence). CDR3 length: 14 residues. Trimming cost V 0 bases and J 10 bases, with 15 bases left between them. The CDR3 loop reads CASSLAGLLVDYTF. CDR3 DNA: TGTGCCAGCAGCTTAGCAGGGCTGCTTGTCGACTACACCTTC.

The chain's CDR3 is CASSVGLDRVTEAFF. CDR3 nucleotides: TGTGCCAGCAGCGTAGGTTTGGACAGGGTCACTGAAGCTTTCTTT. This chain joins TRBV9 and TRBJ1-1; 8 nucleotides agree with TRBD1. V lost 0 bases, J lost 4 bases, and 5 bases stayed unmatched. This CDR3 is built from 15 residues. Looked up from germline, CDR1 is SGDLS and CDR2 is YYNGEE.

The CDR3 region is CASGQGSGNTIYF. Here the CDR3 DNA reads TGTGCCAGTGGACAGGGCTCTGGAAACACCATATATTTT. The chain employs TRBV7-8 and TRBJ1-3; 8 nucleotides match TRBD1. The V gene's germline CDR1 is SGHVS and CDR2 FQNEAQ. The CDR3 is 13 amino acids. V shed 9 bases, J shed 0 bases, and the junction held 1 base outside the gene matches.

This clone came up a few times. Other nucleotide sequences in the sample specify the same CDR3. This chain links TRBV27 with TRBJ1-6; 8 positions match TRBD1. Trimming removed 0 bases from V and 3 bases from J; junction bases left unmatched: 4. Germline-derived CDR1 and CDR2 are MNHEY and SMNVEV (reference sequence). The CDR3 runs 17 residues. CDR3 residues: CASSLSRTGSYNSPLHF. CDR3 coding DNA: TGTGCCAGCAGTTTATCAAGGACAGGGAGCTATAATTCACCCCTCCACTTT.

CDR3 region: CASSGTSGRSYNEQFF. DNA of the CDR3: TGTGCCAGCAGCGGGACTAGCGGGAGGTCCTACAATGAGCAGTTCTTC. The chain has TRBV7-9 and TRBJ2-1; 15 bases line up with TRBD2. V dropped 5 bases and J dropped 1; count of bases not matched to a gene: 0. The CDR3 covers 16 residues. CDR1 is SEHNR, CDR2 FQNEAQ, per germline (reference sequence).

This rearrangement joins TRBV7-6 to TRBJ2-3; tentative D call: TRBD2 (6 bases). CDR1 is SGHVS, CDR2 FNYEAQ, per germline. V was pared by 5 bases and J by 2 bases, with 14 bases between. There are 15 residues in the CDR3. DNA for the CDR3: TGTGCCAGCAGCCGGAGGGACGGATCCACAGATACGCAGTATTTT. Translation: CASSRRDGSTDTQYF. The full variable domain, in which reference TRBV7-6 and TRBJ2-3 provide the parts outside the CDR3, is GAGVSQSPRYKVTKRGQDVALRCDPISGHVSLYWYRQALGQGPEFLTYFNYEAQQDKSGLPNDRFSAERPEGSISTLTIQRTEQRDSAMYRCASSRRDGSTDTQYFGPGTRLTVL.

The chain carries TRBV4-1 and TRBJ1-2, with TRBD1 as a possible D gene (5 bases). Germline values: CDR1 MGHRA, CDR2 YSYEKL. There are 15 residues in the CDR3. V was pared by 0 bases and J by 4 bases, with 12 bases between. CDR3 sequence: CASSQDFGHAYGYTF. DNA of the CDR3: TGCGCCAGCAGCCAAGATTTTGGACACGCCTATGGCTACACCTTC.

V is TRBV28 and J is TRBJ2-3; 7 nucleotides align to TRBD2. Germline values: CDR1 MDHEN, CDR2 SYDVKM. Trimming took 4 bases from V and 7 from J; bases not matched to a gene: 11. The length of the CDR3 is 15 residues. Written as DNA, the CDR3 is TGTGCCAGCAGTTCACCGAAGCGGGGAGTGTATACGCAGTATTTT. Protein sequence: CASSSPKRGVYTQYF.

This clone was recorded once. A read error likely explains this, since a far larger clone differs by one base. The gene calls are TRBV14 and TRBJ2-2; D remains ambiguous. Germline V gives CDR1 SGHDN, CDR2 FVKESK. This CDR3 region has 13 residues. V dropped 4 bases and J dropped 1 base, with 4 bases sitting between them. The CDR3 spells CASSPQNTGELFF. The CDR3 region has the DNA TGTGCCAGCAGCCCCCAGAACACCGGGGAGCTGTTTTTT. The entire variable domain, with the rest obtained from reference TRBV14 and TRBJ2-2, is as follows: EAGVTQFPSHSVIEKGQTVTLRCDPISGHDNLYWYRRVMGKEIKFLLHFVKESKQDESGMPNNRFLAERTGGTYSTLKVQPAELEDSGVYFCASSPQNTGELFFGEGSRLTVL.

As for this clone: Other DNA sequences from this sample encode an identical CDR3 as well. The chain recombines TRBV18 with TRBJ2-5; D remains ambiguous. Trimming stripped 1 base from V and 5 bases from J, with 2 bases between. CDR3 length equals 11 residues. Germline V gives CDR1 KGHSH, CDR2 LQKENI. CDR3 nucleotide sequence: TGTGCCAGCTCACCACGCGAGACCCAGTACTTC. Translation: CASSPRETQYF.

This chain connects TRBV9 to TRBJ2-2; D is possibly TRBD2 (5 bases). The V end was cut by 0 bases, the J end by 7 bases, with 10 bases between. CDR1 is SGDLS, CDR2 YYNGEE, per germline. CDR3 size: 14 residues. The CDR3 reads CASSVVGASGELFF. DNA of the CDR3: TGTGCCAGCAGCGTAGTGGGAGCTAGCGGGGAGCTGTTTTTT. The whole variable domain, filled in from reference TRBV9 and TRBJ2-2, reads DSGVTQTPKHLITATGQRVTLRCSPRSGDLSVYWYQQSLDQGLQFLIQYYNGEERAKGNILERFSAQQFPDLHSELNLSSLELGDSALYFCASSVVGASGELFFGEGSRLTVL.

The gene calls are TRBV28 and TRBJ1-1; a weak D match, TRBD1 (6 bases). Between the trimmed V and J ends, which lost 8 bases and 4 bases, there was a span of 8 bases. This CDR3 spans 11 amino acids. Germline V lookup: CDR1 MDHEN, CDR2 SYDVKM. In DNA form, the CDR3 reads TGTGCCAGCTCACAGGGCACTGAAGCTTTCTTT. This translates into CASSQGTEAFF.

The gene calls are TRBV10-3 and TRBJ2-5, with a possible D match to TRBD1 (5 bases). The CDR3 loop spans 12 amino acids. CDR1 is ENHRY and CDR2 is SYGVKD in the germline V gene. V was pared by 7 bases and J by 0 bases, with 6 bases between. The CDR3 loop is CAIKDNQETQYF. For the CDR3, the DNA is TGTGCCATCAAGGACAACCAAGAGACCCAGTACTTC.

This chain uses TRBV30 with TRBJ1-6; the D gene is possibly TRBD1 (5 bases). V lost 3 bases, J lost 8 bases, and 11 bases lay in between. CDR3 length: 13 residues. Germline V gene data show CDR1 as GTSNPN and CDR2 as SVGIG (reference sequence). DNA for the CDR3: TGTGCCTGGAGGCCCCAGGGTGATTCACCCCTCCACTTT. Translating gives CAWRPQGDSPLHF.

This chain links TRBV6-5 with TRBJ1-2; TRBD1 aligns across 7 bases. V lost 0 bases, J lost 8 bases, and 9 bases stayed unmatched. From germline, CDR1 is MNHEY and CDR2 SVGAGI. The CDR3 consists of 15 residues. CDR3 amino acids: CASSYSFLGQEGYTF. CDR3 nucleotide sequence: TGTGCCAGCAGTTACTCGTTCTTAGGACAGGAGGGCTACACCTTC.

The rearrangement joins TRBV19 to TRBJ1-3; D not resolved. The germline CDR1 and CDR2 sequences are LNHDA and SQIVND (reference sequence). V lost 5 bases and J lost 0, with 14 bases in between. This CDR3 is 16 amino acids long. In DNA, the CDR3 is TGTGCCAGTAGTCCCGGACTGGGTGTCTCTGGAAACACCATATATTTT. This codes for CASSPGLGVSGNTIYF.